The following is a T cell receptor (beta chain) sequence with its context. This CDR3 is built from 16 residues. Germline values: CDR1 SGHNT, CDR2 YYREEE (reference sequence). The ends lost 0 bases at V and 4 bases at J; junction bases unmatched: 3. In the authors' methods: Reference gene primer amplification gave estimated nucleated cell counts. The method was immunoSEQ multiplex PCR; TCRdb's version includes in-frame clones alone and lacks a portion of them. V, J and clone size derive from that table, while D and trimming were established from the DNA sequence. The sample includes roughly 200,000 clones, more than 70% of them seen just once. The data derive from a study of blood T cell repertoires in COVID-19. Study-level background: T cells, B-cell-depleted T cells, or PBMCs provided the cDNA or gDNA that served as material.

The sequenced sample consisted of peripheral blood. The chain links TRBV5-4 to TRBJ2-1; 11 bases are shared with TRBD2. The TCR originated in a man in his late teens or twenties with active or convalescent COVID-19. The CDR3, as DNA: TGTGCCAGCAGCTTGGCGGGGACTAGCGGATACAATGAGCAGTTCTTC. Residues: CASSLAGTSGYNEQFF.